This TCR beta chain derives from a study of T cells of healthy individuals (dated by TCRdb to the late 2010s). The germline V gene (reference sequence) sets CDR1 to DFQATT and CDR2 to SNEGSKA. V drops 6 bases and J drops 4 bases, leaving 18 bases in between. From the cysteine up to the phenylalanine, the CDR3 has a length of 14 residues. The sequence is cut down to CDR3 DNA, 42 bases in frame from base 1. Libraries were built with 5' RACE. Sequencing was performed on an Illumina MiSeq. Starting from the raw public reads, TCRdb applied fastp trimming at Q25, assembled clones with MiXCR and retained in-frame beta chains. Entries are consolidated by CDR3 protein sequence, retaining the most common genes and DNA. Present in this sample are approximately 52,000 distinct CDR3 sequences, 14% to 15% of which were seen just once. The top ten constitute about 16% of the sample. Regarding this clonotype: This receptor's antigen is unknown. Base qualities are not recorded, but no much larger clone differs from it by a single base.

This TCR was sampled from a human donor in good health. The V and J segments used are TRBV20-1 and TRBJ1-2; tentative D gene TRBD1, with 6 bases matching. For the CDR3, the sequence is CSAEAGASRYGYTF. The bases read TGCAGTGCCGAGGCAGGGGCCTCACGCTATGGCTACACCTTC.